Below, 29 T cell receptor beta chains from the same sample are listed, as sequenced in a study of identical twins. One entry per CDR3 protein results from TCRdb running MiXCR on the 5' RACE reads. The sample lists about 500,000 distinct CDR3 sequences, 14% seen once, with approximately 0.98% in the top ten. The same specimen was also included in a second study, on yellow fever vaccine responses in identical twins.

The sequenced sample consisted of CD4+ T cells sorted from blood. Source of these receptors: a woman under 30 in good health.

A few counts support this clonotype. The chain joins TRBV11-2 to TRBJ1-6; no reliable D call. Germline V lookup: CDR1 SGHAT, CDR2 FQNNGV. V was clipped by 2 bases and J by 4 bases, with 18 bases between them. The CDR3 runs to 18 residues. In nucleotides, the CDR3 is TGTGCCAGCAGCTTATATGGGCCAACCTGGTCATATAATTCACCCCTCCACTTT. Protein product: CASSLYGPTWSYNSPLHF.

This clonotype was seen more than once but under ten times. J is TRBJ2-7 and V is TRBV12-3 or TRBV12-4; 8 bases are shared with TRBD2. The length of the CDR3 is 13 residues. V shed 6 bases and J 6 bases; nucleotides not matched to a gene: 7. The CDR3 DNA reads TGTGCCAGCAGGGGGACTAGAGGCTCCGAGCAGTACTTC. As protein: CASRGTRGSEQYF.

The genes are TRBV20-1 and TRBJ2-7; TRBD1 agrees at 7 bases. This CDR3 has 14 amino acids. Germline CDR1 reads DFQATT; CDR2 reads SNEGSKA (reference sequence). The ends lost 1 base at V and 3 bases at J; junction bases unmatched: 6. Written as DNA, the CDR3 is TGCAGTGCTAGAGCCGGGACAGCTCTCTACGAGCAGTACTTC. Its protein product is CSARAGTALYEQYF.

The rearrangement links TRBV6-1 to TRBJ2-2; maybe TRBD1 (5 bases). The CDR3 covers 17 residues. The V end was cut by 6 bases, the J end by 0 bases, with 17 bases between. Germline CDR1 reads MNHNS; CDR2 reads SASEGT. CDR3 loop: CASRKLGQNANTGELFF. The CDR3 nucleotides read TGTGCCAGCAGAAAACTCGGACAAAACGCGAACACCGGGGAGCTGTTTTTT.

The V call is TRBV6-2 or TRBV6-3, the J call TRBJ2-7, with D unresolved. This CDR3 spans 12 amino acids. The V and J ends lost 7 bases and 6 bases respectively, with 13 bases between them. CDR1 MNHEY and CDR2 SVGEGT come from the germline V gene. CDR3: CASMSFGGEQYF. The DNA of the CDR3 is TGTGCCAGCATGTCCTTCGGTGGCGAGCAGTACTTC.

The chain's CDR3 is CASSVGQGKGYTF. The CDR3 DNA sequence: TGTGCCAGCAGTGTTGGACAGGGAAAGGGCTACACCTTC. V and J are TRBV2 and TRBJ1-2; TRBD1 matches at 8 bases. The J segment lost 8 bases and the V segment lost 4 bases, leaving 6 bases of the junction unmatched. The CDR3 consists of 13 residues. In germline, CDR1 is SNHLY, CDR2 FYNNEI.

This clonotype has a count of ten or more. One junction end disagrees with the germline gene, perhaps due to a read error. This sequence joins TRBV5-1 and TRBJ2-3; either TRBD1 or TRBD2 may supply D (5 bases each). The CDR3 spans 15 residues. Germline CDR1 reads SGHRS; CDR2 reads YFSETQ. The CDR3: CASSFGQGGTDTQYF. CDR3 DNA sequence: TGTGCCAGCAGTTTCGGTCAGGGAGGCACAGATACGCAGTATTTT.

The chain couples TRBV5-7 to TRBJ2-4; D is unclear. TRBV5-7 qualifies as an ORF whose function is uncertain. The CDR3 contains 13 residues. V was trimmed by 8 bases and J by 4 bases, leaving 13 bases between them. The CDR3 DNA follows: TGTGCCAGGAGCCCCGAGCTGAAAAACATTCAGTACTTC. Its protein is CARSPELKNIQYF.

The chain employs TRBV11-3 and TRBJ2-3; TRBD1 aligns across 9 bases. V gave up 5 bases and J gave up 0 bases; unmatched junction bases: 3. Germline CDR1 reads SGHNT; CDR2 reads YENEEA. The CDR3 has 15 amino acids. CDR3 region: CASSMGQGSTDTQYF. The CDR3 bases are TGTGCCAGCAGCATGGGACAGGGAAGCACAGATACGCAGTATTTT.

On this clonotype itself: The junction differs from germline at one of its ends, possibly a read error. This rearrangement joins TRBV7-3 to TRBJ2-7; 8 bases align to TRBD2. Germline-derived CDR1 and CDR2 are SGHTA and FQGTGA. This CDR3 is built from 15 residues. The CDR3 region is CASSLAAGETYVQYF. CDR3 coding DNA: TGTGCCAGCAGCCTTGCAGCGGGAGAAACCTACGTGCAGTACTTC.

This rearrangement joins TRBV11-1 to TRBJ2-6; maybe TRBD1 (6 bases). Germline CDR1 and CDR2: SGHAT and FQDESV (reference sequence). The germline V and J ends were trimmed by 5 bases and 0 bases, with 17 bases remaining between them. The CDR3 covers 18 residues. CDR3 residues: CASSASDRDTSGANVLTF. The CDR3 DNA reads TGTGCCAGCAGCGCCTCCGACCGGGACACCTCTGGGGCCAACGTCCTGACTTTC.

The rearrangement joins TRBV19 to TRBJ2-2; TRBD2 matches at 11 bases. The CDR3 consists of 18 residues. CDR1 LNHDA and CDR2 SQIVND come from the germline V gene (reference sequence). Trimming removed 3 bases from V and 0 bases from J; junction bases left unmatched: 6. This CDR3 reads CASSISGTSGANTGELFF. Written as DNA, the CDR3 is TGTGCCAGTAGTATCTCCGGGACTAGCGGCGCGAACACCGGGGAGCTGTTTTTT.

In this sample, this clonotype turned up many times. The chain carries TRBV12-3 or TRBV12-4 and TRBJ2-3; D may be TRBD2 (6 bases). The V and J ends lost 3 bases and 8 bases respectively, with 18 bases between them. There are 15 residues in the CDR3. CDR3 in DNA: TGTGCCAGCAGTTTTGGGGGGAGTGCCCGGGTTACGCAGTATTTT. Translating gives CASSFGGSARVTQYF.

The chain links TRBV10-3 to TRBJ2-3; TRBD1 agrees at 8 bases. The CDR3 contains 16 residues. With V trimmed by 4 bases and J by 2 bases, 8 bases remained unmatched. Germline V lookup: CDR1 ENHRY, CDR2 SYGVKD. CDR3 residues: CAISGTTGADTDTQYF. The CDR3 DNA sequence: TGTGCCATCAGTGGGACGACAGGGGCCGACACAGATACGCAGTATTTT.

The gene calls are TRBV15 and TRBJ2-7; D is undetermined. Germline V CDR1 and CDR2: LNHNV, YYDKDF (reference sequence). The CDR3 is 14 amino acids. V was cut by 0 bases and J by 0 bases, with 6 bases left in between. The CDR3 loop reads CATSRELSSYEQYF. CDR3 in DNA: TGTGCCACCAGCAGAGAGCTGAGCTCCTACGAGCAGTACTTC.

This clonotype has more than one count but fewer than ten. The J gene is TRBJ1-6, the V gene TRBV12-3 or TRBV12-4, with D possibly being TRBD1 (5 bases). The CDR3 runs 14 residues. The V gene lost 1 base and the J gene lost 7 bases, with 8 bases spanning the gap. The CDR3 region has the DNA TGTGCCAGCAGTTTAGAACCAGGGAATTCACCCCTCCACTTT. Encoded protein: CASSLEPGNSPLHF.

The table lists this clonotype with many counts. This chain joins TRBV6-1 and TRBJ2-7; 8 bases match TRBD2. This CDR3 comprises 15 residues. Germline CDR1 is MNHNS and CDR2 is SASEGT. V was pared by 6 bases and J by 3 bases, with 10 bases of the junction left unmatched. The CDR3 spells CASSSVAGRSYEQYF. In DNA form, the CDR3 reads TGTGCCAGCAGCTCCGTAGCGGGAAGGAGCTACGAGCAGTACTTC.

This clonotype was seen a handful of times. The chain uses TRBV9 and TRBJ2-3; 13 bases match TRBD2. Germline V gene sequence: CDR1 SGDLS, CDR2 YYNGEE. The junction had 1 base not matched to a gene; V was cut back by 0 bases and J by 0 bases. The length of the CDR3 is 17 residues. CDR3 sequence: CASSVGLAGGSTDTQYF. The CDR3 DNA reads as TGTGCCAGCAGCGTAGGACTAGCGGGGGGAAGCACAGATACGCAGTATTTT.

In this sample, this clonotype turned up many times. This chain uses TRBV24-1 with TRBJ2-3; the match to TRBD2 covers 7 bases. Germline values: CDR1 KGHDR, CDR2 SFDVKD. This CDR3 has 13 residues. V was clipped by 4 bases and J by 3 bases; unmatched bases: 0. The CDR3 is CATSERGTDTQYF. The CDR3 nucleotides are TGTGCCACCAGTGAGCGGGGGACAGATACGCAGTATTTT.

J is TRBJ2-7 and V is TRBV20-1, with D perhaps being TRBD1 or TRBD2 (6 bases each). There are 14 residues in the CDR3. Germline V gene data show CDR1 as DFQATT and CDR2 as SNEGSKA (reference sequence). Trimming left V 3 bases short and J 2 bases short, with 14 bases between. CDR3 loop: CSASEGGSTYEQYF. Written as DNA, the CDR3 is TGCAGTGCTAGTGAGGGGGGTTCGACCTACGAGCAGTACTTC.

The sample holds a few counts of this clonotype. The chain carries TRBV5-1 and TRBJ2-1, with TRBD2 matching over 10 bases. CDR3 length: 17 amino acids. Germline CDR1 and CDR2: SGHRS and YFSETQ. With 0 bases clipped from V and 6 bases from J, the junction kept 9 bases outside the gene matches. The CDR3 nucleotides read TGCGCCAGCAGCTTGGGGGGAACTAGCGGGATTCGCAATGAGCAGTTCTTC. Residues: CASSLGGTSGIRNEQFF.

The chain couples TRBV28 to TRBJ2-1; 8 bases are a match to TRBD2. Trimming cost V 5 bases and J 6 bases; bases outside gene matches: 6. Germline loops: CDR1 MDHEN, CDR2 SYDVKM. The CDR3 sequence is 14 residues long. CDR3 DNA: TGTGCCAGCAGTCGAGGTAGCGGGATCAATGAGCAGTTCTTC. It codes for CASSRGSGINEQFF.

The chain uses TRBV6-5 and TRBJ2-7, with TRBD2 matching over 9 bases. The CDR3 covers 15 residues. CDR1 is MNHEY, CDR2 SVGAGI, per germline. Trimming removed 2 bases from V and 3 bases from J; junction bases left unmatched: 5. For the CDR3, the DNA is TGTGCCAGCAGTTACAAAGCGGGGGGAAACTACGAGCAGTACTTC. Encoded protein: CASSYKAGGNYEQYF.

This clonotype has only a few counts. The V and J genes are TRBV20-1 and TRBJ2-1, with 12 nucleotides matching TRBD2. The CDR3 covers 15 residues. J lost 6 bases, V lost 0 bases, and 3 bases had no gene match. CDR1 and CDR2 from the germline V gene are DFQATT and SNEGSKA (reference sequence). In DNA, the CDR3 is TGCAGTGCTAGAGATAGACTAGCGGGAGCCAATGAGCAGTTCTTC. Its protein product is CSARDRLAGANEQFF.

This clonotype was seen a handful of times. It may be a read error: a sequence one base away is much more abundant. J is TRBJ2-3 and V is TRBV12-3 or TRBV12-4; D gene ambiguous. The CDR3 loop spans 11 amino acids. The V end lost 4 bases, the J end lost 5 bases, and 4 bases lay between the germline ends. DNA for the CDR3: TGTGCCAGCAGTTGGGAAGATACGCAGTATTTT. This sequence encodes CASSWEDTQYF.

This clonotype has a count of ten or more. The chain's CDR3 is CASSYSASIQYF. CDR3 nucleotides: TGTGCCAGCAGTTACAGCGCATCCATTCAGTACTTC. V usage is TRBV12-3 or TRBV12-4 and J usage is TRBJ2-4; D not certain. There are 12 residues in the CDR3. Trimming left V 4 bases short and J 9 bases short, with 10 bases between.

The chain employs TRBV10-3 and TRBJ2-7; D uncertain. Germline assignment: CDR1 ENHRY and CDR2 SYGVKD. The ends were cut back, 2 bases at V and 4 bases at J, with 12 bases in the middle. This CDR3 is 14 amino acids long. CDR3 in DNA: TGTGCCATCAGTGAGGTGGGCGGTGGATACGAGCAGTACTTC. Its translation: CAISEVGGGYEQYF.

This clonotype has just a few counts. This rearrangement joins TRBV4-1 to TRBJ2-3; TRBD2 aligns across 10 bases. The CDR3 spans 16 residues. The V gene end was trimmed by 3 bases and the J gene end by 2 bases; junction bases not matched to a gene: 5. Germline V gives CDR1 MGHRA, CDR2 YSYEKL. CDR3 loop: CASSQELAGFTDTQYF. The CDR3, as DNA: TGCGCCAGCAGCCAGGAACTAGCGGGGTTCACAGATACGCAGTATTTT.

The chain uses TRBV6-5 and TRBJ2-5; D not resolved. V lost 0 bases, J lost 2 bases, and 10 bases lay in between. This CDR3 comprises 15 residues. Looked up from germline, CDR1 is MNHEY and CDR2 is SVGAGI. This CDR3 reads CASSYSMGLQETQYF. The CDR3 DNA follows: TGTGCCAGCAGTTACTCGATGGGGTTACAAGAGACCCAGTACTTC.